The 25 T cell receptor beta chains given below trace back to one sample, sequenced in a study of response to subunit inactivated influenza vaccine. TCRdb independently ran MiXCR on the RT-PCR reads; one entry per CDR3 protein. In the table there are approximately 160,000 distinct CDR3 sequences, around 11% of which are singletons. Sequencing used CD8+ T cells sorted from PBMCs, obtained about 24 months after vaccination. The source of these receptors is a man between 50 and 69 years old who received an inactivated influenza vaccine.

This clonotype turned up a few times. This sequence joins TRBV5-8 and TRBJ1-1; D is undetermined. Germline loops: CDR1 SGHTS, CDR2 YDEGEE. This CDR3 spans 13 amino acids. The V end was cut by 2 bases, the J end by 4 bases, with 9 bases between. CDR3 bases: TGTGCCAGCAGCTTATCGGCGAGCACTGAAGCTTTCTTT. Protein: CASSLSASTEAFF.

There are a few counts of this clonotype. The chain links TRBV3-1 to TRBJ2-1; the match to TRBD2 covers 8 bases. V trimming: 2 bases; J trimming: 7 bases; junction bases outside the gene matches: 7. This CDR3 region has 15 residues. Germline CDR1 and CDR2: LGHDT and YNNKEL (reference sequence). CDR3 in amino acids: CASSQPAGVANEQFF. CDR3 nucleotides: TGTGCCAGCAGCCAACCAGCGGGAGTGGCAAATGAGCAGTTCTTC.

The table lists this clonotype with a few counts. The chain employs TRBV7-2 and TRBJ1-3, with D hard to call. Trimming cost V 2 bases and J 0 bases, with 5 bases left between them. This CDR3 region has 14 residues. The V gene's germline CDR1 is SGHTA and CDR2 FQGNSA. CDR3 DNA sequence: TGTGCCAGCAGCTTAATAGACTCTGGAAACACCATATATTTT. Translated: CASSLIDSGNTIYF. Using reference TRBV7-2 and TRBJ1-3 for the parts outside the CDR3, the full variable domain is GAGVSQSPSNKVTEKGKDVELRCDPISGHTALYWYRQSLGQGLEFLIYFQGNSAPDKSGLPSDRFSAERTGGSVSTLTIQRTQQEDSAVYLCASSLIDSGNTIYFGEGSWLTVV.

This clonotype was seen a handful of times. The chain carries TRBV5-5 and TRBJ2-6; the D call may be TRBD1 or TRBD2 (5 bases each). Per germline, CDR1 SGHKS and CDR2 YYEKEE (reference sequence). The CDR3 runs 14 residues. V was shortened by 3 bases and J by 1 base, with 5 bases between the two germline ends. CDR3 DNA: TGTGCCAGCAGCTGGGGGTCTGGGGCCAACGTCCTGACTTTC. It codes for CASSWGSGANVLTF.

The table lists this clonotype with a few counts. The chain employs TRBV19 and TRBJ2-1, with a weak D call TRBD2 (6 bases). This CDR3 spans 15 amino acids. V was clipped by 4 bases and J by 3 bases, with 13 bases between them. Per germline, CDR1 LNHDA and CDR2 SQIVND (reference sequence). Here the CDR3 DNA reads TGTGCCAGTAGTACTGTGTCGGACTACTACAATGAGCAGTTCTTC. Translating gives CASSTVSDYYNEQFF.

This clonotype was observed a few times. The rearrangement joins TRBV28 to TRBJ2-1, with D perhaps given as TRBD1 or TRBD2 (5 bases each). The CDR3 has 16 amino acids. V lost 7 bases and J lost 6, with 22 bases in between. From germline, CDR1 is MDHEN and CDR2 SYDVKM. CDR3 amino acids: CASTQGGHQDFNEQFF. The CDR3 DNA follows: TGTGCCAGCACCCAGGGTGGACACCAGGACTTCAATGAGCAGTTCTTC.

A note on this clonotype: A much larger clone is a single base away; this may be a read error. CDR3 region: CASSFFGGQDTQYF. The CDR3 DNA is TGTGCCAGCAGTTTTTTCGGGGGTCAAGATACCCAGTACTTC. This sequence joins TRBV28 and TRBJ2-5, with D perhaps matching TRBD2 (6 bases). Germline values: CDR1 MDHEN, CDR2 SYDVKM. This CDR3 spans 14 amino acids. The complete variable domain, with remaining parts taken from reference TRBV28 and TRBJ2-5, reads DVKVTQSSRYLVKRTGEKVFLECVQDMDHENMFWYRQDPGLGLRLIYFSYDVKMKEKGDIPEGYSVSREKKERFSLILESASTNQTSMYLCASSFFGGQDTQYFGPGTRLLVL.

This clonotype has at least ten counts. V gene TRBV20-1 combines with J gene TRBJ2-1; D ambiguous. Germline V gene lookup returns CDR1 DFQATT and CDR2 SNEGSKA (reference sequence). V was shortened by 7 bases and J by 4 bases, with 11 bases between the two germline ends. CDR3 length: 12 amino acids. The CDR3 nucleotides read TGCAGTGAGCCCGGCGAATACAATGAGCAGTTCTTC. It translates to CSEPGEYNEQFF.

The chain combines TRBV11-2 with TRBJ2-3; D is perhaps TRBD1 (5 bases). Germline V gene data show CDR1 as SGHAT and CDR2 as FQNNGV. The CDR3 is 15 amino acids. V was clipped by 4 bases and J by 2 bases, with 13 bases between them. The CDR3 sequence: CASSYGHTTTDTQYF. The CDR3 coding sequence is TGTGCCAGCAGCTACGGACACACGACCACAGATACGCAGTATTTT.

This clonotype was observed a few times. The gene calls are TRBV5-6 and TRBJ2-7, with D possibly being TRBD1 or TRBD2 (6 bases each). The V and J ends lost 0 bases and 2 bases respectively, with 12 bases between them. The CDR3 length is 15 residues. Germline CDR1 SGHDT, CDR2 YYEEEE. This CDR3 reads CASSLGGTSAYEQYF. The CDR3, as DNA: TGTGCCAGCAGCTTGGGCGGGACATCCGCCTACGAGCAGTACTTC.

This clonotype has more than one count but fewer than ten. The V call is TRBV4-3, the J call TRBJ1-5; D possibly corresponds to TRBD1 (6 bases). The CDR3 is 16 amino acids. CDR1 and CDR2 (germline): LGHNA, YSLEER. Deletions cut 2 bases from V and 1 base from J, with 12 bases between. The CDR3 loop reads CASSQHRGGSNQPQHF. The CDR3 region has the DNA TGCGCCAGCAGCCAACACAGAGGGGGGAGCAATCAGCCCCAGCATTTT.

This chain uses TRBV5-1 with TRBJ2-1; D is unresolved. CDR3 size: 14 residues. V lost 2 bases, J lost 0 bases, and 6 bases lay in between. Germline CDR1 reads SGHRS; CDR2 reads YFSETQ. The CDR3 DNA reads TGCGCCAGCAGCTTACAAGACTCCTACAATGAGCAGTTCTTC. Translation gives CASSLQDSYNEQFF.

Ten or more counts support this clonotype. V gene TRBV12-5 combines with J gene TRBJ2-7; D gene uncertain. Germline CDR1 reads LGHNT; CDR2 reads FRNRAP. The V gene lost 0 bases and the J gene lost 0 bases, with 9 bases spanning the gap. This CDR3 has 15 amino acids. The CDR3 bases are TGTGCTAGTGGTTTGGTGCAGGCTAGCTCCTACGAGCAGTACTTC. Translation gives CASGLVQASSYEQYF.

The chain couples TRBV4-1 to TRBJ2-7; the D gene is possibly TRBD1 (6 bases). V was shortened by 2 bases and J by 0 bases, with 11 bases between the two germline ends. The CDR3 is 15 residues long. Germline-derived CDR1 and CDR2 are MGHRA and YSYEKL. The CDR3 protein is CASSQTGDISYEQYF. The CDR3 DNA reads TGCGCCAGCAGCCAAACTGGGGACATCTCCTACGAGCAGTACTTC.

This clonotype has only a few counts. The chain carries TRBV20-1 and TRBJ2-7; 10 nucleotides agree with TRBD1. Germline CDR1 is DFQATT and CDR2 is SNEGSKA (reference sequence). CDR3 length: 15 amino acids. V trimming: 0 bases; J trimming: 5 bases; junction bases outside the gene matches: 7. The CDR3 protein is CSARDRDRGIHEQYF. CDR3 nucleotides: TGCAGTGCTAGAGATAGGGACAGGGGAATCCACGAGCAGTACTTC.

Written as DNA, the CDR3 is TGTGCCAGCAGTGAAGCCTGGGACAGCTGCTACGAGCAGTACTTC. It specifies CASSEAWDSCYEQYF. This sequence joins TRBV6-1 and TRBJ2-7, with 7 bases lining up with TRBD1. J lost 3 bases, V lost 0 bases, and 5 bases had no gene match. Per the germline V gene, CDR1 is MNHNS and CDR2 is SASEGT. CDR3 size: 15 residues.

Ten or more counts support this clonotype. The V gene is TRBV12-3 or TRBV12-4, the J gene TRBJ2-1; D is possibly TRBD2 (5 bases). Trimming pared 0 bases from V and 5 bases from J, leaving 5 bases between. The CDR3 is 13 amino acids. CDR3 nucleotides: TGTGCCAGCAGTTTAGCACTAGACAATGAGCAGTTCTTC. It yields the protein CASSLALDNEQFF.

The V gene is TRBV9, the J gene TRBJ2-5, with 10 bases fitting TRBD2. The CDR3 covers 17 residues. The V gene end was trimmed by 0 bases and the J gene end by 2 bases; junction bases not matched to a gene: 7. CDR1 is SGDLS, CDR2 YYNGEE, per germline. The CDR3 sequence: CASSVGSSGGLQETQYF. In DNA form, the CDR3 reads TGTGCCAGCAGCGTAGGGTCTAGCGGGGGCTTACAAGAGACCCAGTACTTC. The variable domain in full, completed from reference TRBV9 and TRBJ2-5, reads DSGVTQTPKHLITATGQRVTLRCSPRSGDLSVYWYQQSLDQGLQFLIQYYNGEERAKGNILERFSAQQFPDLHSELNLSSLELGDSALYFCASSVGSSGGLQETQYFGPGTRLLVL.

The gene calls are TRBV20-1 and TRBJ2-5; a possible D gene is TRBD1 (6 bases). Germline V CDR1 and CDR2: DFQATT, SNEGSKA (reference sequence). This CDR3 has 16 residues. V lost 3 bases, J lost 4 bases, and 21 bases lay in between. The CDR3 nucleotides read TGCAGTGCTAGTTTTCAGGGGCCCTGGTCCCTAGAGACCCAGTACTTC. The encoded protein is CSASFQGPWSLETQYF.

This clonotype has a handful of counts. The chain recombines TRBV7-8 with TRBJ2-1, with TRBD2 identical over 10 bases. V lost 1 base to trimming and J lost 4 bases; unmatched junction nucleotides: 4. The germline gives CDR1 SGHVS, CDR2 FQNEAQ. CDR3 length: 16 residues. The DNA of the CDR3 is TGTGCCAGCAGCTTAGAGAGCGGGGGGGTTTACAATGAGCAGTTCTTC. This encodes CASSLESGGVYNEQFF.

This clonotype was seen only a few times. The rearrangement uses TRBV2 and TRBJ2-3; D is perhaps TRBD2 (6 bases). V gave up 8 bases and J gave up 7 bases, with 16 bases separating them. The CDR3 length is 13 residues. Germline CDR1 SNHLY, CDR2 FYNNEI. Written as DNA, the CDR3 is TGTGCCAGCGGCAGCGTCGGGAGTCATACGCAGTATTTT. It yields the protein CASGSVGSHTQYF.

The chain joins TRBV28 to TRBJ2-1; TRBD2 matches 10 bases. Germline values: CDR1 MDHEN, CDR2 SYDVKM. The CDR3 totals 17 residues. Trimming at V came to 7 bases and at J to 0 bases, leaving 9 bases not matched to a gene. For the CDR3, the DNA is TGTGCCAGCACGACTGGGACTAGCGTAAGCTCCTACAATGAGCAGTTCTTC. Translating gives CASTTGTSVSSYNEQFF. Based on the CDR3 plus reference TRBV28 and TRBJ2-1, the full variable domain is DVKVTQSSRYLVKRTGEKVFLECVQDMDHENMFWYRQDPGLGLRLIYFSYDVKMKEKGDIPEGYSVSREKKERFSLILESASTNQTSMYLCASTTGTSVSSYNEQFFGPGTRLTVL.

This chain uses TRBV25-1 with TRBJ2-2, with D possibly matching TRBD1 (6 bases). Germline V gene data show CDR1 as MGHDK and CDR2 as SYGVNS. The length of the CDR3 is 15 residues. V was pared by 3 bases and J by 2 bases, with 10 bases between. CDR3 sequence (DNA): TGTGCCAGCAGTGACGAGGACAGAAACACCGGGGAGCTGTTTTTT. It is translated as CASSDEDRNTGELFF.

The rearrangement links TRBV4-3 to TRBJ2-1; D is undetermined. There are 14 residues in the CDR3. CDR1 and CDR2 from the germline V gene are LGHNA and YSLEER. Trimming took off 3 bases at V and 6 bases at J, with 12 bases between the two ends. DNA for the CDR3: TGCGCCAGCAGCCAGTGGGCAGAACCCAATGAGCAGTTCTTC. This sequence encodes CASSQWAEPNEQFF.

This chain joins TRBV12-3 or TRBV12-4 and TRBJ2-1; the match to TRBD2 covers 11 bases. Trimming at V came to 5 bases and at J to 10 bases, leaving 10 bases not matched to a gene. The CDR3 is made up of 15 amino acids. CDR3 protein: CASSLLAGAPLEQFF. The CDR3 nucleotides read TGTGCCAGCAGTCTACTAGCGGGGGCTCCTCTCGAGCAGTTCTTC.